The 21 T cell receptor beta chains given below trace back to one sample, sequenced in a study of T cells in localized non-small cell lung cancer. TCRdb's table, derived via immunoSEQ multiplex PCR, lists solely in-frame clones and lacks some. The data contain about 40,000 clones, around nine tenths of them singletons. The material was peripheral blood, obtained before any cancer treatment. These receptors originate from a man aged 18-55 years with stage I lung adenocarcinoma.

J is TRBJ1-4 and V is TRBV9; maybe TRBD1 (5 bases). Trimming pared 1 base from V and 2 bases from J, leaving 9 bases between. The germline V gene encodes CDR1 SGDLS and CDR2 YYNGEE. The CDR3 runs 15 residues. The CDR3 DNA sequence: TGTGCCAGCAGCGTATATGGGGCGACTAATGAAAAACTGTTTTTT. Residues: CASSVYGATNEKLFF.

The gene calls are TRBV7-4 and TRBJ2-7, with D perhaps matching TRBD1 or TRBD2 (5 bases each). This CDR3 has 13 amino acids. Trimming shortened V by 2 bases and J by 6 bases, and 11 bases separated the two germline ends. Germline V gives CDR1 SGHVT, CDR2 SQSDAQ. CDR3: CASSLFWGCEQYF. The CDR3 DNA follows: TGTGCCAGCAGCTTATTCTGGGGGTGCGAGCAGTACTTC.

The genes are TRBV5-1 and TRBJ2-3; 12 bases match TRBD2. The CDR3 covers 14 residues. Trimming cost V 4 bases and J 6 bases; bases outside gene matches: 3. Germline-derived CDR1 and CDR2 are SGHRS and YFSETQ. For the CDR3, the DNA is TGCGCCAGCAGCCCTACTAGCGGGGGGGATACGCAGTATTTT. Residues: CASSPTSGGDTQYF.

The chain is built from TRBV7-2 and TRBJ2-2, with D unclear. V was shortened by 0 bases and J by 8 bases, with 13 bases between the two germline ends. The CDR3 is 15 amino acids. Germline assignment: CDR1 SGHTA and CDR2 FQGNSA. The CDR3 sequence is CASSLAPAVGGELFF. CDR3 nucleotide sequence: TGTGCCAGCAGCTTAGCGCCGGCCGTAGGAGGGGAGCTGTTTTTT.

DNA for the CDR3: TGTGCCAGCAGGGGAGGGACAGCAGGAAAACTGTTTTTT. Translating gives CASRGGTAGKLFF. The rearrangement uses TRBV7-2 and TRBJ1-4, with TRBD1 identical over 7 bases. This CDR3 spans 13 amino acids. Germline assignment: CDR1 SGHTA and CDR2 FQGNSA. V shed 6 bases, J shed 10 bases, and the junction held 8 bases outside the gene matches.

The chain uses TRBV30 and TRBJ1-5, with 8 bases that match TRBD1. V gave up 3 bases and J gave up 6 bases; unmatched junction bases: 7. In germline, CDR1 is GTSNPN, CDR2 SVGIG (reference sequence). This CDR3 spans 14 amino acids. The chain's CDR3 is CAWSLIDRGQPQHF. CDR3 DNA: TGTGCCTGGAGCCTGATCGACAGGGGTCAGCCCCAGCATTTT.

CDR3 sequence reads: CASTDRVGGEKLFF. The CDR3 nucleotides are TGCGCCAGCACCGATAGGGTCGGGGGCGAAAAACTGTTTTTT. The gene calls are TRBV5-1 and TRBJ1-4; maybe TRBD1 (6 bases). CDR1 SGHRS and CDR2 YFSETQ come from the germline V gene. V was trimmed by 6 bases and J by 8 bases, leaving 17 bases between them. This CDR3 has 14 amino acids.

V and J are TRBV18 and TRBJ1-1; D gene unclear. CDR1 and CDR2 from the germline V gene are KGHSH and LQKENI. This CDR3 comprises 13 residues. Trimming cost V 3 bases and J 6 bases, with 11 bases left between them. CDR3 nucleotide sequence: TGTGCCAGCTCACCGGACCAGGCCTCTGAAGCTTTCTTT. As protein: CASSPDQASEAFF.

The chain links TRBV30 to TRBJ2-2; D ambiguous. Looked up from germline, CDR1 is GTSNPN and CDR2 is SVGIG (reference sequence). This CDR3 has 14 amino acids. Trimming shortened V by 2 bases and J by 5 bases, and 12 bases separated the two germline ends. The CDR3 here is CAWSRLHKTGELFF. CDR3 nucleotides: TGTGCCTGGAGTAGGCTTCACAAGACCGGGGAGCTGTTTTTT. The full variable domain, rest sourced from reference TRBV30 and TRBJ2-2, is SQTIHQWPATLVQPVGSPLSLECTVEGTSNPNLYWYRQAAGRGLQLLFYSVGIGQISSEVPQNLSASRPQDRQFILSSKKLLLSDSGFYLCAWSRLHKTGELFFGEGSRLTVL.

The rearrangement joins TRBV14 to TRBJ2-5; D assignment may be TRBD1 or TRBD2 (6 bases each). The CDR3 loop spans 17 amino acids. The V gene's germline CDR1 is SGHDN and CDR2 FVKESK. Trimming cost V 2 bases and J 0 bases, with 16 bases left between them. CDR3 coding DNA: TGTGCCAGCAGCCAAAAATGGGGGGCCGTGTACCAAGAGACCCAGTACTTC. Translation: CASSQKWGAVYQETQYF.

The V and J genes are TRBV11-1 and TRBJ1-2, with 7 positions matching TRBD1. The CDR3 extends over 14 amino acids. CDR1 and CDR2 from the germline V gene are SGHAT and FQDESV (reference sequence). V was clipped by 0 bases and J by 7 bases; unmatched bases: 5. CDR3 amino acids: CASSLAPDRVGYTF. The CDR3, as DNA: TGTGCCAGCAGCTTAGCGCCTGACAGGGTTGGCTACACCTTC.

This chain links TRBV19 with TRBJ2-1, with D possibly called TRBD1 or TRBD2 (5 bases each). The germline V gene has CDR1 LNHDA and CDR2 SQIVND (reference sequence). V was cut by 3 bases and J by 4 bases, with 16 bases left in between. The CDR3 spans 16 residues. CDR3: CASSITGRALYNEQFF. The CDR3 bases are TGTGCCAGTAGTATCACGGGGCGGGCCCTATACAATGAGCAGTTCTTC.

V usage is TRBV29-1 and J usage is TRBJ2-2; D gene ambiguous. CDR1 and CDR2 (germline): SQVTM, ANQGSEA. The length of the CDR3 is 15 residues. V shed 7 bases and J shed 5 bases, with 20 bases lying between them. CDR3 coding DNA: TGCAGCGCTGCCCCCCGTCATCCGAGTACCGGGGAGCTGTTTTTT. This sequence encodes CSAAPRHPSTGELFF.

There are a few counts of this clone. This chain uses TRBV7-2 with TRBJ2-3, with 15 bases lining up with TRBD2. The germline CDR1 and CDR2 sequences are SGHTA and FQGNSA. This CDR3 region has 14 residues. The J segment lost 8 bases and the V segment lost 6 bases, leaving 3 bases of the junction unmatched. The CDR3 bases are TGTGCCAGCAGTCCGGGACTAGCGGGGGGTACGCAGTATTTT. This codes for CASSPGLAGGTQYF.

A few counts support this clone. V usage is TRBV7-2 and J usage is TRBJ2-1, with D maybe TRBD2 (6 bases). Germline V gives CDR1 SGHTA, CDR2 FQGNSA. The CDR3 sequence is 15 residues long. The ends were cut back, 4 bases at V and 1 base at J, with 11 bases in the middle. The CDR3 sequence is CASSSLAGSYNEQFF. The DNA of the CDR3 is TGTGCCAGCAGCTCCCTCGCGGGGTCCTACAATGAGCAGTTCTTC.

The genes are TRBV7-6 and TRBJ2-2; D ambiguous. The V gene's germline CDR1 is SGHVS and CDR2 FNYEAQ. This CDR3 has 14 amino acids. The V end lost 1 base, the J end lost 1 base, and 4 bases lay between the germline ends. CDR3 amino acids: CASSLVGNTGELFF. DNA for the CDR3: TGTGCCAGCAGCTTAGTAGGGAACACCGGGGAGCTGTTTTTT.

The chain carries TRBV9 and TRBJ2-7, with D perhaps matching TRBD2 (6 bases). V was trimmed by 3 bases and J by 8 bases, leaving 15 bases between them. Germline CDR1 is SGDLS and CDR2 is YYNGEE. CDR3 size: 13 residues. Here the CDR3 DNA reads TGTGCCAGCAGCGAGGGGACTGTCGGAAAGCAGTACTTC. Encoded protein: CASSEGTVGKQYF. Complete variable domain (other parts from reference TRBV9 and TRBJ2-7): DSGVTQTPKHLITATGQRVTLRCSPRSGDLSVYWYQQSLDQGLQFLIQYYNGEERAKGNILERFSAQQFPDLHSELNLSSLELGDSALYFCASSEGTVGKQYFGPGTRLTVT.

V usage is TRBV15 and J usage is TRBJ2-3; TRBD2 agrees at 7 bases. CDR1 is LNHNV, CDR2 YYDKDF, per germline (reference sequence). This CDR3 has 17 amino acids. Germline trimming cut 3 bases from V and 2 bases from J; bases unmatched to any gene: 11. The CDR3 loop reads CATSSLQGGGVTDTQYF. CDR3 in DNA: TGTGCCACCAGCAGCCTCCAAGGCGGGGGTGTCACAGATACGCAGTATTTT.

The chain carries TRBV19 and TRBJ1-5, with D perhaps TRBD1 (5 bases). Germline loops: CDR1 LNHDA, CDR2 SQIVND (reference sequence). This CDR3 has 15 amino acids. Trimming took 5 bases from V and 0 from J, leaving 11 bases between them. DNA of the CDR3: TGTGCCAGTAGTGCCAAGGGGAATAGCAATCAGCCCCAGCATTTT. Residues: CASSAKGNSNQPQHF.

This rearrangement joins TRBV5-1 to TRBJ2-7, with D maybe TRBD2 (5 bases). The CDR3 has 14 residues. With 3 bases removed from V and 6 bases from J, the gap between germline ends came to 16 bases. CDR1 and CDR2 (germline): SGHRS, YFSETQ. The CDR3 reads CASSSTGPSGEQYF. Written as DNA, the CDR3 is TGCGCCAGCAGCTCAACCGGGCCCAGCGGCGAGCAGTACTTC.

The V gene is TRBV5-6, the J gene TRBJ1-1, with D unclear. The germline CDR1 and CDR2 sequences are SGHDT and YYEEEE. The CDR3 is 13 residues long. The V and J ends lost 7 bases and 6 bases respectively, with 16 bases between them. CDR3 DNA sequence: TGTGCCAGCGGAATCCAAAACGTTGCTGAAGCTTTCTTT. Its protein is CASGIQNVAEAFF.